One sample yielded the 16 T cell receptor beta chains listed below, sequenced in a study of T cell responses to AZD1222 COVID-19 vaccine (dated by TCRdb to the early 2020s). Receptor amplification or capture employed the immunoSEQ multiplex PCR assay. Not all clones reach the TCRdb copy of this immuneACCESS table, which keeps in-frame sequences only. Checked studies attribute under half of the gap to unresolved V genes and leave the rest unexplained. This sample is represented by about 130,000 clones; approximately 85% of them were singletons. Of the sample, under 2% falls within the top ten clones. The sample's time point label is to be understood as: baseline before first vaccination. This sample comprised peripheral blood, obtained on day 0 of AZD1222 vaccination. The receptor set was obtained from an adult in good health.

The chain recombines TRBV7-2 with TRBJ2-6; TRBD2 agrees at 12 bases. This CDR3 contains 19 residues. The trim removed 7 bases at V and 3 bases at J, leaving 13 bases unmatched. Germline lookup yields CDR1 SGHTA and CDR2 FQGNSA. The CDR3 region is CASTARVTSGSGGANVLTF. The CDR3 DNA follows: TGTGCCAGCACCGCAAGGGTGACTAGCGGGAGCGGTGGGGCCAACGTCCTGACTTTC.

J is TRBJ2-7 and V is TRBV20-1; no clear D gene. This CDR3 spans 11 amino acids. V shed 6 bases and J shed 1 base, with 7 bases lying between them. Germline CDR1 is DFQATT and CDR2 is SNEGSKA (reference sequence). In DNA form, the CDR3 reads TGCAGTGCGACGGAATCCTACGAGCAGTACTTC. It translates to CSATESYEQYF.

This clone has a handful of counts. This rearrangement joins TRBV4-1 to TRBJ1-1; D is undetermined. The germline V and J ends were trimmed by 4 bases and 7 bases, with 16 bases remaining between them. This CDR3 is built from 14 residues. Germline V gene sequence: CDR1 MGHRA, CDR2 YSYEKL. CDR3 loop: CASSPNSGNHEAFF. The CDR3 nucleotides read TGCGCCAGCAGCCCAAACTCGGGGAACCATGAAGCTTTCTTT.

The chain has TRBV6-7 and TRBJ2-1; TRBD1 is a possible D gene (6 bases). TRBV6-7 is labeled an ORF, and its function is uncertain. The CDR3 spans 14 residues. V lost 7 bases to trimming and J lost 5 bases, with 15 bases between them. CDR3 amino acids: CASIPPGQNNEQFF. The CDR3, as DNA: TGTGCCAGCATTCCCCCTGGACAGAACAATGAGCAGTTCTTC.

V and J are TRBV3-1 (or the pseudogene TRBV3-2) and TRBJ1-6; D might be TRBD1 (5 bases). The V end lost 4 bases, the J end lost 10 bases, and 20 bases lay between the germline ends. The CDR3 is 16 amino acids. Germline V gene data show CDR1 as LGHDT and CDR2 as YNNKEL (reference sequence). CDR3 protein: CASSLLPGPSGSPLHF. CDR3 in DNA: TGTGCCAGCAGCCTTCTCCCGGGACCGAGTGGCTCACCCCTCCACTTT.

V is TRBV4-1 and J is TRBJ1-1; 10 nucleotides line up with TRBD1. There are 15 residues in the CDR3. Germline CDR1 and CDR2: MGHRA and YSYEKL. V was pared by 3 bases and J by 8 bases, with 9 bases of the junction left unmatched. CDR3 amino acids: CASSQGRDRGLEAFF. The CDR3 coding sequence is TGCGCCAGCAGCCAGGGCCGGGACAGGGGCCTCGAAGCTTTCTTT.

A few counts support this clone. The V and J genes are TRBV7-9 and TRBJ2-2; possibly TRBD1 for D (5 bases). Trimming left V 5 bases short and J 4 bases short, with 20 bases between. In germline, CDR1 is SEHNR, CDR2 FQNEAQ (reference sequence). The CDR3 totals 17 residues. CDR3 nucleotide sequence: TGTGCCAGCAGCCCAGGCTATCAAGGGGCTAGCACCGGGGAGCTGTTTTTT. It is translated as CASSPGYQGASTGELFF.

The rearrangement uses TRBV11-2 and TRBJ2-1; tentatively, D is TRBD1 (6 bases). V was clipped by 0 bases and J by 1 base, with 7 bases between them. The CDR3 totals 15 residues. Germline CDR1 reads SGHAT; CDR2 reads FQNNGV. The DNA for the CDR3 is TGTGCCAGCAGCTTAGAGACAGGTTCCTACAATGAGCAGTTCTTC. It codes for CASSLETGSYNEQFF. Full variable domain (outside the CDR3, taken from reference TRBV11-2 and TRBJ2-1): EAGVAQSPRYKIIEKRQSVAFWCNPISGHATLYWYQQILGQGPKLLIQFQNNGVVDDSQLPKDRFSAERLKGVDSTLKIQPAKLEDSAVYLCASSLETGSYNEQFFGPGTRLTVL.

The CDR3 DNA reads TGTGCCAGCCTAAAAATATGGCGGGAGTTTATAGATACGCAGTATTTT. This encodes CASLKIWREFIDTQYF. The chain combines TRBV21-1 with TRBJ2-3; TRBD2, the table's D call, lacks a check against the DNA. TRBV21-1 is labeled a pseudogene. CDR3 length: 16 residues.

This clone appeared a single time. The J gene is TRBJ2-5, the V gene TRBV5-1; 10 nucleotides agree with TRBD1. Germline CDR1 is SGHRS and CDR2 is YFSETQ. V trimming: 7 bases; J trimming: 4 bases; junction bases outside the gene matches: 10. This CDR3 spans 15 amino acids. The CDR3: CASSAGTGVGETQYF. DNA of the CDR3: TGCGCCAGCTCGGCCGGGACAGGGGTGGGAGAGACCCAGTACTTC. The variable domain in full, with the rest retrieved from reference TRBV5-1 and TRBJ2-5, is KAGVTQTPRYLIKTRGQQVTLSCSPISGHRSVSWYQQTPGQGLQFLFEYFSETQRNKGNFPGRFSGRQFSNSRSEMNVSTLELGDSALYLCASSAGTGVGETQYFGPGTRLLVL.

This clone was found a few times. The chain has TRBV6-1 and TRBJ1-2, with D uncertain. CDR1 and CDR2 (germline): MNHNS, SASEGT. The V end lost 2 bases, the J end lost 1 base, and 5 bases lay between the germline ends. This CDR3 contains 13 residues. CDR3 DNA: TGTGCCAGCAGTGAAAGGGATAACTATGGCTACACCTTC. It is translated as CASSERDNYGYTF.

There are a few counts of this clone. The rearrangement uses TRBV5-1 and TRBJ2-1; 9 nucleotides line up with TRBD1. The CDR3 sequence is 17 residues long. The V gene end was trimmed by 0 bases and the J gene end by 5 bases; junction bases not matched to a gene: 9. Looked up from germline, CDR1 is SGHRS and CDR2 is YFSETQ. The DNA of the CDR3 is TGCGCCAGCAGCTTGGGAGTGGGGACAGGGACCAACAATGAGCAGTTCTTC. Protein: CASSLGVGTGTNNEQFF.

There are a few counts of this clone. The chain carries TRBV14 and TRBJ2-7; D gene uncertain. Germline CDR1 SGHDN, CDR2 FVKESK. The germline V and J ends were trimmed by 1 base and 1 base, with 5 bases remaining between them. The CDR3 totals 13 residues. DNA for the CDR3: TGTGCCAGCAGCCAAGCCAGTTCCTACGAGCAGTACTTC. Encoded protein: CASSQASSYEQYF.

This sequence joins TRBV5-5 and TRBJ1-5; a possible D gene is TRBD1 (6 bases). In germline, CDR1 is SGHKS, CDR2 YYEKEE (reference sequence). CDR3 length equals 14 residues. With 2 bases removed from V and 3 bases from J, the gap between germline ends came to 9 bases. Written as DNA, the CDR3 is TGTGCCAGCAGCTTTTGGACAGACAATCAGCCCCAGCATTTT. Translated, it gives CASSFWTDNQPQHF. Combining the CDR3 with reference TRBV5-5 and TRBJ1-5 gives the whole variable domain DAGVTQSPTHLIKTRGQQVTLRCSPISGHKSVSWYQQVLGQGPQFIFQYYEKEERGRGNFPDRFSARQFPNYSSELNVNALLLGDSALYLCASSFWTDNQPQHFGDGTRLSIL.

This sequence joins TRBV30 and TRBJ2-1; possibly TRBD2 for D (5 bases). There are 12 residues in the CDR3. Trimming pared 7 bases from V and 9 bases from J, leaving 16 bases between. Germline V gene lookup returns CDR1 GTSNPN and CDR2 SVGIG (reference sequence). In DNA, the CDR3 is TGTGCCTCGGAGGAGGTCAACCTTGAGCAGTTCTTC. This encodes CASEEVNLEQFF.

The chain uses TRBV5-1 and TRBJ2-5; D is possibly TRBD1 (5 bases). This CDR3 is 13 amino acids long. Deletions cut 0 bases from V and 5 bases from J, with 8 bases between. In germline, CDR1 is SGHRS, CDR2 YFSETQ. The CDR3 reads CASSLDPGETQYF. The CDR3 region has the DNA TGCGCCAGCAGCTTGGATCCAGGGGAGACCCAGTACTTC.